The 13 T cell receptor beta chains listed next were all sequenced from one sample in a study of T-cell reconstitution after alpha-beta-depleted transplantation in children. Preparation of the TCRbeta library was carried out with unique molecular identifiers. TCRdb reprocessed the PCR reads via MiXCR and lists one record per CDR3 protein. The data show around 960,000 distinct CDR3 sequences, roughly 29% seen once. The sample was PBMCs, mostly from graft donor cells, taken 360 days after TCRalphabeta/CD19-depleted stem cell transplant. All receptors come from a boy younger than two who had a stem cell transplant for SCID, so the T cells may come from the graft donor.

The chain links TRBV20-1 to TRBJ2-2, with D possibly TRBD1 on 5 matching bases. This CDR3 contains 14 residues. In germline, CDR1 is DFQATT, CDR2 SNEGSKA (reference sequence). Trimming took 2 bases from V and 6 from J, leaving 13 bases between them. The CDR3 is CSARYKGRSGELFF. DNA for the CDR3: TGCAGTGCTAGATATAAGGGGCGTTCCGGGGAGCTGTTTTTT.

This clonotype showed up just once. The V call is TRBV7-9, the J call TRBJ2-5; 8 nucleotides align to TRBD2. Germline CDR1 is SEHNR and CDR2 is FQNEAQ (reference sequence). The CDR3 is 15 amino acids. The V segment lost 6 bases and the J segment 3 bases; nucleotides outside the gene matches: 9. This chain's CDR3 is CASSPVSGLEETQYF. Here the CDR3 DNA reads TGTGCCAGCAGTCCAGTTTCGGGACTAGAAGAGACCCAGTACTTC.

The chain carries TRBV6-2 or TRBV6-3 and TRBJ2-1; a weak D match, TRBD1 (5 bases). The CDR3 runs 15 residues. Germline-derived CDR1 and CDR2 are MNHEY and SVGEGT. Between the trimmed V and J ends, which lost 6 bases and 3 bases, there was a span of 15 bases. The CDR3 DNA follows: TGTGCCAGCAGCCCGACAGCGACCTTCTACAATGAGCAGTTCTTC. This sequence encodes CASSPTATFYNEQFF.

The rearrangement joins TRBV20-1 to TRBJ1-2; weak D call: TRBD1 (6 bases). With 4 bases removed from V and 0 bases from J, the gap between germline ends came to 12 bases. The CDR3 sequence is 14 residues long. Germline assignment: CDR1 DFQATT and CDR2 SNEGSKA (reference sequence). The CDR3 sequence: CSATRGGPNYGYTF. CDR3 nucleotides: TGCAGTGCTACGCGAGGGGGTCCTAACTATGGCTACACCTTC.

This clonotype was recorded a few times. The chain uses TRBV18 and TRBJ2-5, with TRBD2 as a possible D gene (5 bases). Per germline, CDR1 KGHSH and CDR2 LQKENI. Trimming shortened V by 2 bases and J by 10 bases, and 8 bases separated the two germline ends. This CDR3 region has 11 residues. The CDR3 is CASSPLEDQYF. Here the CDR3 DNA reads TGTGCCAGCTCACCATTGGAGGACCAGTACTTC. The variable domain in full, with the rest retrieved from reference TRBV18 and TRBJ2-5, is NAGVMQNPRHLVRRRGQEARLRCSPMKGHSHVYWYRQLPEEGLKFMVYLQKENIIDESGMPKERFSAEFPKEGPSILRIQQVVRGDSAAYFCASSPLEDQYFGPGTRLLVL.

This clonotype showed up just a few times. The chain is built from TRBV5-1 and TRBJ2-5; no reliable D call. The CDR3 sequence is 14 residues long. Germline CDR1 is SGHRS and CDR2 is YFSETQ. V shed 2 bases and J shed 0 bases, with 8 bases lying between them. The CDR3 bases are TGCGCCAGCAGCTTCAGGTCGTACCAAGAGACCCAGTACTTC. Translating gives CASSFRSYQETQYF.

The chain employs TRBV12-3 or TRBV12-4 and TRBJ2-5; the match to TRBD1 covers 7 bases. The CDR3 covers 14 residues. V was clipped by 6 bases and J by 5 bases; unmatched bases: 9. The CDR3 DNA follows: TGTGCCAGCAGGTCACAGGGGCCGGGGGAGACCCAGTACTTC. Translating gives CASRSQGPGETQYF.

This clonotype was recorded a few times. The rearrangement links TRBV20-1 to TRBJ2-5, with a possible D match to TRBD1 (6 bases). The length of the CDR3 is 14 residues. The V and J ends lost 6 bases and 1 base respectively, with 15 bases between them. Germline V lookup: CDR1 DFQATT, CDR2 SNEGSKA (reference sequence). The CDR3 DNA sequence: TGCAGTGCGAGAAGGACAGCAGCCCAAGAGACCCAGTACTTC. Its protein product is CSARRTAAQETQYF.

This clonotype was seen just once. The genes are TRBV6-1 and TRBJ1-2; 7 positions match TRBD1. Germline V gives CDR1 MNHNS, CDR2 SASEGT. V lost 6 bases to trimming and J lost 8 bases; unmatched junction nucleotides: 12. This CDR3 contains 14 residues. CDR3 coding DNA: TGTGCCAGCAGCCGCGGCACAGGGGTAGAAGGCTACACCTTC. This translates into CASSRGTGVEGYTF.

This rearrangement joins TRBV20-1 to TRBJ1-3; no reliable D call. The germline V gene has CDR1 DFQATT and CDR2 SNEGSKA (reference sequence). Trimming removed 5 bases from V and 4 bases from J, with 15 bases in between. This CDR3 contains 14 residues. As DNA, the CDR3 is TGCAGTGCTGATGAAATTTCTAGCGGAAACACCATATATTTT. Its translation: CSADEISSGNTIYF.

This chain's CDR3 is CASSSRGEGINYGYTF. CDR3 bases: TGTGCCAGCAGCTCAAGGGGGGAGGGAATTAACTATGGCTACACCTTC. The rearrangement joins TRBV7-8 to TRBJ1-2; possibly TRBD1 for D (6 bases). The CDR3 covers 16 residues. Germline CDR1 reads SGHVS; CDR2 reads FQNEAQ. Trimming took 4 bases from V and 1 from J, leaving 16 bases between them.

The table lists this clonotype with a few counts. This chain uses TRBV6-2 or TRBV6-3 with TRBJ1-5; D is perhaps TRBD1 (6 bases). CDR1 is MNHEY, CDR2 SVGEGT, per germline. This CDR3 has 13 residues. V gave up 6 bases and J gave up 5 bases, with 11 bases separating them. CDR3 residues: CASRNRVDQPQHF. The DNA of the CDR3 is TGTGCCAGCAGAAACAGGGTCGATCAGCCCCAGCATTTT.

The rearrangement links TRBV5-1 to TRBJ2-1, with 12 bases aligning to TRBD2. This CDR3 has 15 residues. J was trimmed by 6 bases and V by 3 bases; bases with no gene match: 4. Germline values: CDR1 SGHRS, CDR2 YFSETQ. The CDR3 DNA follows: TGCGCCAGCAGCTCCCGACTAGCGGGGGTCAATGAGCAGTTCTTC. It codes for CASSSRLAGVNEQFF.